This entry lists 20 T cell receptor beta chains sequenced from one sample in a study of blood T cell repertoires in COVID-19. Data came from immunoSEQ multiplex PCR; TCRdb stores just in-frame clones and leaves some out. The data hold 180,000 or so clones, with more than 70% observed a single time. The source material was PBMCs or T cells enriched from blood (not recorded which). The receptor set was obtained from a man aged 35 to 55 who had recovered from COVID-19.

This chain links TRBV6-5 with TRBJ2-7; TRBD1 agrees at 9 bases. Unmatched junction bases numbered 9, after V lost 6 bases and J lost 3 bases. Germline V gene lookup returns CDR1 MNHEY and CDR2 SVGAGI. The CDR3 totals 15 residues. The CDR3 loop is CASSADRGNLYEQYF. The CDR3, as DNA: TGTGCCAGCAGCGCCGACAGGGGGAATCTCTACGAGCAGTACTTC.

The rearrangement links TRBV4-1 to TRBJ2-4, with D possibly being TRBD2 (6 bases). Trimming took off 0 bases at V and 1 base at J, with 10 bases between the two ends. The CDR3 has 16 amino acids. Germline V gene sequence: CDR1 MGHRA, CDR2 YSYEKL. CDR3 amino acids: CASSQDSGRAKNIQYF. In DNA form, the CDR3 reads TGCGCCAGCAGCCAAGATTCAGGGAGGGCCAAAAACATTCAGTACTTC.

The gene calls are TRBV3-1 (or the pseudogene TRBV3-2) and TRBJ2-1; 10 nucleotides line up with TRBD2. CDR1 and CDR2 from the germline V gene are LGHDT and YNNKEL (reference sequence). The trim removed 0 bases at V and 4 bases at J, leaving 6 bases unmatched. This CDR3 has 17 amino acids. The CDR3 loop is CASSQDLAGVIYNEQFF. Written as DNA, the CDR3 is TGTGCCAGCAGCCAAGATCTAGCGGGGGTCATATACAATGAGCAGTTCTTC.

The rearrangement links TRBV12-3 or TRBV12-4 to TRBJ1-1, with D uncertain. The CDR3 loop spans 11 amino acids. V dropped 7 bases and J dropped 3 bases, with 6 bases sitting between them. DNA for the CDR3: TGTGCCAGCATGTTATACACTGAAGCTTTCTTT. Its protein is CASMLYTEAFF.

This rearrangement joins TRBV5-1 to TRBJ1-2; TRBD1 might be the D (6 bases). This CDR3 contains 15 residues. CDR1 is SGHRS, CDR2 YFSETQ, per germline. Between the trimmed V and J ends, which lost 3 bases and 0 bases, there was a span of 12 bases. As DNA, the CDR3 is TGCGCCAGCAGCTCAAGACAGGCAGCTAACTATGGCTACACCTTC. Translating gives CASSSRQAANYGYTF.

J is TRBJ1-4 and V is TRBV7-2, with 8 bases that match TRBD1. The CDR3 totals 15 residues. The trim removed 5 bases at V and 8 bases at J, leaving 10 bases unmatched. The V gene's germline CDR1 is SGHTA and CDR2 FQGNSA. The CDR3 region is CASSPRTGMKEKLFF. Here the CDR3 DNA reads TGTGCCAGCAGCCCCCGGACAGGGATGAAAGAAAAACTGTTTTTT.

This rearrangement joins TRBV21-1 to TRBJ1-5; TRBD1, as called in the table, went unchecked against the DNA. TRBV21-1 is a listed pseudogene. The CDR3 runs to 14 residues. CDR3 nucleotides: TGTGCCAGCACCCGAGACAGATGTAATCAGCCCCAGCATTTT. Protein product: CASTRDRCNQPQHF.

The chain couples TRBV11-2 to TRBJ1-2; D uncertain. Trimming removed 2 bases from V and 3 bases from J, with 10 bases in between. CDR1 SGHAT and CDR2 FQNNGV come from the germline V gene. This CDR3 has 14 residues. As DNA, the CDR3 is TGTGCCAGCAGCTTAACAGACGGGGACTATGGCTACACCTTC. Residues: CASSLTDGDYGYTF.

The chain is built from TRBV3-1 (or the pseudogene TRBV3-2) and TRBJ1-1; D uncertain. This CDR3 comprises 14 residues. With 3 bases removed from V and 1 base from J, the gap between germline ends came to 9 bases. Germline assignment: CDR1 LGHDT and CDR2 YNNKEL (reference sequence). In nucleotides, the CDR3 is TGTGCCAGCAGCCACTCGCGGGAGAACACTGAAGCTTTCTTT. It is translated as CASSHSRENTEAFF.

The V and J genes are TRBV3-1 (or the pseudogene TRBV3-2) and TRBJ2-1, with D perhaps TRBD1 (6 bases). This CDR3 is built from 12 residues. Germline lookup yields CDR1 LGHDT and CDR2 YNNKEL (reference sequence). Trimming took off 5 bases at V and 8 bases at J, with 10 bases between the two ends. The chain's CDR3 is CASSWGTHEQFF. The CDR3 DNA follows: TGTGCCAGCAGCTGGGGGACACATGAGCAGTTCTTC.

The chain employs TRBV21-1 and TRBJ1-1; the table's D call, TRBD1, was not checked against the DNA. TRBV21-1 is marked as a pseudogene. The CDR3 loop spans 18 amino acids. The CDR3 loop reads CASSTPPRLVELDTEAFF. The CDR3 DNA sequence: TGTGCCAGCAGCACCCCCCCCAGGCTCGTAGAGTTAGACACTGAAGCTTTCTTT.

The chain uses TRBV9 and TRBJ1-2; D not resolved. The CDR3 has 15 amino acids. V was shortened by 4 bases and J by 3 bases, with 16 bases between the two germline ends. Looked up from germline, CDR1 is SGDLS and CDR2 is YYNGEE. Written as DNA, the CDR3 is TGTGCCAGCAGCCGTGGAGGGCCCGCTTACTATGGCTACACCTTC. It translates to CASSRGGPAYYGYTF.

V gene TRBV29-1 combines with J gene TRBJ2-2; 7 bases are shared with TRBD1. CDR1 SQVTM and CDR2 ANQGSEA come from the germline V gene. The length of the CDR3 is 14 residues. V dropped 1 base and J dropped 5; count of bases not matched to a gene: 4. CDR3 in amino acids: CSVEGQGGTGELFF. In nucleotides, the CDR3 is TGCAGCGTTGAAGGACAGGGTGGGACCGGGGAGCTGTTTTTT.

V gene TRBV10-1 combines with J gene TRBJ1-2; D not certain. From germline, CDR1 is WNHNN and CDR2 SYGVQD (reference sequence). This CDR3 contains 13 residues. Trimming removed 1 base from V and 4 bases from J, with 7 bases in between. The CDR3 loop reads CASSEYSGYGYTF. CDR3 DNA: TGCGCCAGCAGTGAGTACTCAGGCTATGGCTACACCTTC.

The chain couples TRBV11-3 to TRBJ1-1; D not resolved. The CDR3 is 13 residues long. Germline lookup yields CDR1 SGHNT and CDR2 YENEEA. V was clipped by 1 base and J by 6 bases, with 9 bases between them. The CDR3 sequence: CASSLGRASEAFF. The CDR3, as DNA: TGTGCCAGCAGCTTAGGGAGGGCCTCTGAAGCTTTCTTT.

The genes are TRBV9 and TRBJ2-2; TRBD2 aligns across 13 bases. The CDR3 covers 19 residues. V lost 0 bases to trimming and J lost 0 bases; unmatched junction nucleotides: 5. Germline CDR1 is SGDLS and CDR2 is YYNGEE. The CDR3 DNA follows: TGTGCCAGCAGCGTAGGGGGGACTAGCGGGAAACCGAACACCGGGGAGCTGTTTTTT. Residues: CASSVGGTSGKPNTGELFF.

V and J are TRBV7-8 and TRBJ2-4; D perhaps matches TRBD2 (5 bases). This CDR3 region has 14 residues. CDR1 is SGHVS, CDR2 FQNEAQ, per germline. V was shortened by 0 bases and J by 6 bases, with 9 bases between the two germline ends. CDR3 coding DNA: TGTGCCAGCAGCTTAGCTGGAGGCGGAAACATTCAGTACTTC. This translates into CASSLAGGGNIQYF.

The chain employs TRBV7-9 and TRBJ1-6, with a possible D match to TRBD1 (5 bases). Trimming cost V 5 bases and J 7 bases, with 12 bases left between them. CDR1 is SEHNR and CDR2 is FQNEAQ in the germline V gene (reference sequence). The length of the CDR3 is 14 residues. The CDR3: CASSGGVMNSPLHF. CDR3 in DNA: TGTGCCAGCAGCGGGGGGGTAATGAATTCACCCCTCCACTTT.

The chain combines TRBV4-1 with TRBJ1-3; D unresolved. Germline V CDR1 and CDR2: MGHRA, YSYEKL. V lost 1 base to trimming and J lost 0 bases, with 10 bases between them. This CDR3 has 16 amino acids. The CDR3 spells CASSQAVAASGNTIYF. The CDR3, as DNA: TGCGCCAGCAGCCAAGCCGTGGCGGCCTCTGGAAACACCATATATTTT.

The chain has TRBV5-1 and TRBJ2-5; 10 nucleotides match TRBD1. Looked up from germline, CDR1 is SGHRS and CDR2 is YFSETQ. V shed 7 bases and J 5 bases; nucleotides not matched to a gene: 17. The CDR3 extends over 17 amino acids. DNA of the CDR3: TGCGCCAGCGGCCGACAGGGGGCGCCAACTATATCGGAGACCCAGTACTTC. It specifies CASGRQGAPTISETQYF.